This TCR beta chain comes out of a study of vaccination and CD4 T cells after COVID-19. Looking at the study overall: Stimulation of the cells used overlapping spike peptide pools from SARS-CoV-2 and from the common cold coronaviruses HCoV-NL63, HCoV-OC43 and HCoV-229E. Cultures serving as controls received a peptide pool (CEFX or HIV-1 Nef) or no peptide. Study outcomes and limitations: Relatively few convalescent patients and no early post-infection timepoints were analyzed. Median SARS-CoV-2-reactive clonotypes rose from roughly 22 to 38, not significantly.

This clonotype is classed as medium-sized. Its antigen is currently unknown. The Oncomine TCR Beta short-read assay sequenced DNA from cultured CD4+ T cells. TCRdb reprocessed the PCR reads via MiXCR and lists one record per CDR3 protein. The sample carries about 12,000 distinct CDR3 sequences, roughly a third recorded once. Treatment defined: roughly nine-day PBMC culture with coronavirus spike peptide pools or control peptides (ViraFEST assay). Germline CDR1 and CDR2: SGHVS and FQNEAQ. V was clipped by 1 base and J by 1 base, with 4 bases between them. This CDR3 comprises 13 residues. The clonotype was recovered from a human donor who received a COVID-19 vaccine. The input for sequencing was CD4+ T cells from blood, cultured in vitro, taken before SARS-CoV-2 vaccination. The chain carries TRBV7-8 and TRBJ1-1; unclear D gene. This CDR3 reads CASSLDRNTEAFF. As DNA, the CDR3 is TGTGCCAGCAGCTTAGACAGGAACACTGAAGCTTTCTTT.